This is a list of T cell receptor beta chains from one sample in a study of cytotoxic CD8 clonotypes in ibrutinib-treated CLL. Here immunoSEQ multiplex PCR was the method, and the copy in TCRdb shows in-frame clones only, minus some. The sample lists more than 75,000 clones, roughly 80% occurring once. The material sequenced was PBMCs, taken after 24 months of ibrutinib treatment. All receptors derive from a human donor with chronic lymphocytic leukemia. Both conserved end residues are trimmed from each CDR3. The order of the fields is V gene, J gene, CDR3 protein.

TRBV7-2	TRBJ2-5	ASSRSIKSGQSQETQY
TRBV6-1	TRBJ1-5	ASSERDNQPQH
TRBV6-6	TRBJ1-3	ASSYGQNSGNTIY
TRBV14	TRBJ1-1	ASSPDREDGEAF
TRBV9	TRBJ1-1	ASSKRTENTEAF
TRBV27	TRBJ1-1	ASSLFRPGPAF
TRBV27	TRBJ1-1	ASSLGRGNTEAF
TRBV9	TRBJ1-3	ASSPRQAGGNTIY
TRBV7-3	TRBJ2-3	ASSLTRDTDTQY
TRBV6-6	TRBJ2-7	ASSGLGYEQY
TRBV27	TRBJ2-1	ASSLLAGYNEQF
TRBV28	TRBJ2-1	ASGRDYNEQF
TRBV28	TRBJ2-3	ASSSIPRSPTDTQY
TRBV6-5	TRBJ2-3	ASSPGQKADTQY
TRBV7-2	TRBJ2-3	ASSASLLNTDTQY
TRBV2	TRBJ1-2	ASTLDLHYGYT
TRBV7-2	TRBJ1-3	ASSLQGSSGNTIY
TRBV28	TRBJ1-2	ASNARDRGFYGYT
TRBV10-1	TRBJ1-5	ASSGQGNQPQH
TRBV28	TRBJ2-1	ASSLAGSSYNEQF
TRBV15	TRBJ1-5	ATSRKQGSSNQPQH
TRBV28	TRBJ1-1	ASSSETGVTEAF
TRBV5-4	TRBJ1-1	ASSFGWQGATEAF
TRBV7-2	TRBJ2-7	ASSLAGTGYYEQY
TRBV2	TRBJ1-3	AISDRSSGNTIY
TRBV7-9	TRBJ1-3	ASSDTGFSGNTIY
TRBV28	TRBJ2-1	ASGGRDRYNEQF
TRBV5-1	TRBJ2-3	ASSLAPGWGATDTQY
TRBV27	TRBJ2-1	ASSLQGAEQF
TRBV7-2	TRBJ2-2	ASSLEGNTGELF
TRBV7-2	TRBJ2-1	ASSLRLAGGKDEQF
TRBV19	TRBJ1-5	ASSIMGRRDQPQH
TRBV5-6	TRBJ1-2	ASSPRTGSYT
TRBV15	TRBJ2-5	ATSRGTVEETQY
TRBV11-3	TRBJ2-1	ASSLGSGSGNEQF
TRBV28	TRBJ2-7	ASSSPSLRLIYEQY
TRBV4-1	TRBJ1-2	ASSPSDTLYGYT
TRBV2	TRBJ2-5	ASTDRSSGPETQY
TRBV7-3	TRBJ2-1	ASSSPGLGNEQF
TRBV5-6	TRBJ1-4	ASTFRQGAFEKLF
TRBV19	TRBJ2-2	ASSFSRVAGGIGGELF
TRBV2	TRBJ2-1	ASSVLSGLGEQF
TRBV9	TRBJ1-4	ASSSSDSPRDEKLF
TRBV7-3	TRBJ2-3	ASGKGGADTQY
TRBV20-1	TRBJ1-4	SDSIREKLF
TRBV9	TRBJ1-1	ASSPTGRGNTEAF
TRBV18	TRBJ2-7	ASSPSLAPPGTARSYEQY
TRBV5-1	TRBJ2-5	ASTSGFMQETQY
TRBV27	TRBJ2-1	ASSLAWVSYNEQF
TRBV19	TRBJ2-7	ASSIEAGHSYEQY
TRBV29-1	TRBJ1-1	SVEDTPEGTEAF
TRBV6-1	TRBJ2-3	ASSERDASDTQY
TRBV10-3	TRBJ1-5	AISEGGGEQPQH
TRBV10-1	TRBJ2-1	ASSGGYNEQF
TRBV10-3	TRBJ2-2	AISGSGELF
TRBV9	TRBJ1-5	ASGGQVGNQPQH
TRBV28	TRBJ1-6	ASRTGLLYNSPLH